Shown below are 3 T cell receptor beta chains from a single sample sequenced in a study of patients and donors after allogeneic stem cell transplantation. TCRdb re-called the RT-PCR reads through MiXCR, storing one row per CDR3 protein. The sample lists 150,000 to 200,000 distinct CDR3 sequences; less than 45% were seen once. Specimen: blood, either unsorted or a sorted T cell fraction (not recorded which). These receptors were taken from a human donor who was either an allogeneic HSCT recipient or a stem cell or donor lymphocyte infusion donor (not recorded which). It is not recorded whose cells these are; they may come from a transplant donor.

The table lists this clonotype with a few counts. The rearrangement links TRBV30 to TRBJ1-2; D call uncertain. The V gene's germline CDR1 is GTSNPN and CDR2 SVGIG (reference sequence). V lost 5 bases and J 0 bases, leaving 10 bases between the germline ends. CDR3 length: 13 amino acids. The CDR3 protein is CAWEDRTNYGYTF. In nucleotides, the CDR3 is TGTGCCTGGGAGGACCGGACTAACTATGGCTACACCTTC.

This chain uses TRBV24-1 with TRBJ1-5; D not certain. Per the germline V gene, CDR1 is KGHDR and CDR2 is SFDVKD. The CDR3 loop spans 13 amino acids. Trimming pared 8 bases from V and 0 bases from J, leaving 7 bases between. CDR3 sequence reads: CATTSGSNQPQHF. The DNA for the CDR3 is TGTGCCACCACGTCGGGTAGCAATCAGCCCCAGCATTTT.

CDR3 loop: CASSFGGTRSLFF. CDR3 in DNA: TGTGCCAGCAGTTTCGGTGGGACTAGGTCTCTGTTCTTC. V gene TRBV12-3 or TRBV12-4 combines with J gene TRBJ2-1; TRBD2 matches at 8 bases. V lost 3 bases, J lost 15 bases, and 10 bases stayed unmatched. This CDR3 has 13 amino acids.